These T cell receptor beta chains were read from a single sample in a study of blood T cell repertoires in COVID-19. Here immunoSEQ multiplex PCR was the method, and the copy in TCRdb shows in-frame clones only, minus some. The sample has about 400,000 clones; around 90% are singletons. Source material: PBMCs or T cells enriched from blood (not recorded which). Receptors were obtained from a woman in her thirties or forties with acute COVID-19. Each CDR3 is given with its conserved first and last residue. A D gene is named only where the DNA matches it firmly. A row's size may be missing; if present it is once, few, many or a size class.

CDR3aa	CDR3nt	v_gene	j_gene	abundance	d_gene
CASRGTVGNYGYTF	TGTGCTAGTCGGGGGACAGTTGGAAACTATGGCTACACCTTC	TRBV12-5	TRBJ1-2	.	TRBD1
CASSLAGQGPYEQYF	TGTGCCAGCAGCTTAGCGGGACAGGGCCCCTACGAGCAGTACTTC	TRBV7-2	TRBJ2-7	once	TRBD1
CASSQGTSGGAFDTQYF	TGTGCCAGCAGCCAAGGGACTAGCGGGGGGGCGTTCGATACGCAGTATTTT	TRBV4-2	TRBJ2-3	.	TRBD2
CASSPPPSGPYNEQFF	TGTGCCAGCAGCCCCCCCCCTAGCGGGCCCTACAATGAGCAGTTCTTC	TRBV3-1/TRBV3-2	TRBJ2-1	.	TRBD2
CSVDGDTGNTIYF	TGCAGCGTTGATGGTGACACTGGAAACACCATATATTTT	TRBV29-1	TRBJ1-3	.	.
CASSLGQGRLFEQYF	TGCGCCAGCAGCTTGGGGCAGGGAAGGTTGTTCGAGCAGTACTTC	TRBV5-1	TRBJ2-7	.	.
CASSLWRTATYEQYF	TGTGCCAGCAGCTTATGGAGGACAGCTACCTACGAGCAGTACTTC	TRBV7-8	TRBJ2-7	.	.
CASSLSLAGGTDTQYF	TGCGCCAGCAGCTTGAGTCTAGCGGGGGGCACAGATACGCAGTATTTT	TRBV5-1	TRBJ2-3	.	TRBD2
CASTEGAGTDTQYF	TGTGCCAGCACGGAGGGGGCCGGCACAGATACGCAGTATTTT	TRBV2	TRBJ2-3	.	.
CASSGVTGGTQYF	TGTGCCAGCAGTGGCGTGACAGGGGGGACCCAGTACTTC	TRBV12-3/TRBV12-4	TRBJ2-5	.	TRBD1
CASSKPRRQEVDTQYF	TGTGCCAGCAGCAAGCCCAGGAGACAGGAGGTAGATACGCAGTATTTT	TRBV21-1	TRBJ2-3	.	.
CASSTRGKSYSWGSYEQYF	TGTGCCAGTAGCACGAGAGGTAAGTCCTACTCTTGGGGCAGCTACGAGCAGTACTTC	TRBV19	TRBJ2-7	.	.
CASSFRGANYGYTF	TGTGCCAGCAGTTTCAGGGGCGCTAACTATGGCTACACCTTC	TRBV27	TRBJ1-2	.	.
CASRGQASGEQYF	TGTGCCAGCAGGGGACAGGCTTCTGGCGAGCAGTACTTC	TRBV6-5	TRBJ2-7	.	TRBD1
CASSQGSGYYEQYF	TGCGCCAGCAGCCAAGGGTCGGGGTACTACGAGCAGTACTTC	TRBV4-1	TRBJ2-7	.	.
CASSQDVSQPQHF	TGTGCCAGCAGCCAAGATGTATCCCAGCCCCAGCATTTT	TRBV4-2	TRBJ1-5	.	.
CASYGTTYEQYF	TGTGCCAGCTACGGGACAACCTACGAGCAGTACTTC	TRBV11-2	TRBJ2-7	.	.
CASLVEPRKTQYF	TGTGCCAGCCTCGTCGAGCCCAGGAAGACCCAGTACTTC	TRBV2	TRBJ2-5	.	.
CASSSGQPYGYTF	TGTGCCAGCAGTTCAGGACAGCCCTATGGCTACACCTTC	TRBV12-3/TRBV12-4	TRBJ1-2	.	.
CASSPSGRYQETQYF	TGTGCCAGCAGCCCAAGTGGCAGATACCAAGAGACCCAGTACTTC	TRBV7-2	TRBJ2-5	.	.
CASSIGQGAFGYTF	TGTGCCAGTAGTATAGGACAGGGGGCATTTGGCTACACCTTC	TRBV19	TRBJ1-2	.	TRBD1
CASSPSLDSPLHF	TGTGCCAGCTCACCATCTTTAGATTCACCCCTCCACTTT	TRBV18	TRBJ1-6	.	.
CASSHETLLDQPQHF	TGTGCCAGCAGTCACGAGACCCTCCTAGATCAGCCCCAGCATTTT	TRBV6-6	TRBJ1-5	.	.
CASSVRTGQGWTEAFF	TGTGCCAGCTCGGTCCGAACAGGACAGGGATGGACTGAAGCTTTCTTT	TRBV18	TRBJ1-1	.	TRBD1
CASSLGQAGSPLHF	TGTGCCAGCAGCCTGGGACAGGCTGGGTCACCCCTCCACTTT	TRBV6-6	TRBJ1-6	.	TRBD1
CASSPFVSTNEELFF	TGTGCCAGCAGCCCCTTTGTATCAACTAATGAGGAACTGTTTTTT	TRBV7-9	TRBJ1-4	.	.
CASNGGPYNEQFF	TGCGCCAGCAACGGGGGGCCATACAATGAGCAGTTCTTC	TRBV5-1	TRBJ2-1	.	.
CASSPWAEDEQFF	TGTGCCAGCAGCCCCTGGGCTGAAGATGAGCAGTTCTTC	TRBV5-5	TRBJ2-1	.	.
CASSYSGGTAFF	TGTGCCAGCAGTTACTCGGGGGGGACAGCTTTCTTT	TRBV6-5	TRBJ1-1	.	.
CASRLSGGEQFF	TGTGCCAGCAGACTTAGCGGCGGTGAGCAGTTCTTC	TRBV11-3	TRBJ2-1	.	.
CASSSQTRGEQYF	TGTGCCAGTAGTTCGCAGACTCGGGGCGAGCAGTACTTC	TRBV19	TRBJ2-7	.	.
CASSIRAGGNHEQYF	TGTGCCAGTAGTATTCGGGCAGGGGGCAACCACGAGCAGTACTTC	TRBV19	TRBJ2-7	.	TRBD1
CASSPGGSNQPQHF	TGTGCCAGCAGTCCCGGGGGAAGCAATCAGCCCCAGCATTTT	TRBV25-1	TRBJ1-5	.	.
CASSDGRYNEQFF	TGTGCCAGCAGTGATGGGAGATACAATGAGCAGTTCTTC	TRBV2	TRBJ2-1	.	.
CATSRDLLGHPSYEQYF	TGTGCCACCAGCAGAGATCTTTTGGGGCACCCCTCCTACGAGCAGTACTTC	TRBV15	TRBJ2-7	.	.
CASSLGPSGTEAFF	TGTGCCAGCAGCTTAGGACCTTCGGGAACTGAAGCTTTCTTT	TRBV7-2	TRBJ1-1	once	.
CAISELDTTNYGYTF	TGTGCCATCAGTGAACTGGACACTACTAACTATGGCTACACCTTC	TRBV10-3	TRBJ1-2	.	.
CASSFLPGHSYEQYF	TGTGCCAGCAGCTTTTTACCGGGACACTCATACGAGCAGTACTTC	TRBV9	TRBJ2-7	.	.
CASSDGGFSYNEQFF	TGTGCCAGCAGTGACGGGGGATTCTCCTACAATGAGCAGTTCTTC	TRBV6-1	TRBJ2-1	.	.
CASSVAGNTEAFF	TGTGCCAGCAGCGTAGCAGGGAACACTGAAGCTTTCTTT	TRBV9	TRBJ1-1	.	.
CASSEALPSSVTQYF	TGTGCCAGCAGTGAAGCGCTTCCCTCGTCGGTGACCCAGTACTTC	TRBV2	TRBJ2-5	.	.
CASSPDRANYGYTF	TGTGCCAGCAGCCCTGACAGGGCCAACTATGGCTACACCTTC	TRBV28	TRBJ1-2	.	TRBD1
CAISEGGGNYGYTF	TGTGCCATCAGTGAAGGTGGGGGGAACTATGGCTACACCTTC	TRBV10-3	TRBJ1-2	.	.
CASSRNGGAETQYF	TGTGCCAGCAGTCGGAACGGGGGGGCAGAGACCCAGTACTTC	TRBV2	TRBJ2-5	.	TRBD2
CASSPDRGRAGELFF	TGTGCCAGCAGCCCGGACAGGGGGCGGGCCGGGGAGCTGTTTTTT	TRBV27	TRBJ2-2	.	TRBD1
CASSTHSQTGSSSYNSPLHF	TGCGCCAGCAGTACCCATTCCCAGACAGGGTCGAGCTCCTATAATTCACCCCTCCACTTT	TRBV5-1	TRBJ1-6	few	TRBD1
CSAATTGGAGELFF	TGCAGCGCTGCGACGACAGGGGGGGCCGGGGAGCTGTTTTTT	TRBV29-1	TRBJ2-2	.	TRBD1
CASSIGDRGPFFSGANVLTF	TGTGCCAGTAGTATTGGGGACAGGGGGCCTTTTTTCTCTGGGGCCAACGTCCTGACTTTC	TRBV19	TRBJ2-6	once	TRBD1
CASSLLPPDRGGELFF	TGTGCCAGCAGCTTGTTGCCTCCGGATAGGGGCGGGGAGCTGTTTTTT	TRBV5-4	TRBJ2-2	.	.
CASSLAGGRGNEKLFF	TGCGCCAGCAGCTTGGCAGGGGGCCGTGGTAATGAAAAACTGTTTTTT	TRBV5-1	TRBJ1-4	.	TRBD1
CASEILNYFDRGYLGSIEKLFF	TGTGCCTCAGAAATCTTGAATTACTTTGACAGGGGATATCTCGGTTCAATAGAAAAACTGTTTTTT	TRBV24-1	TRBJ1-4	once	TRBD1
CASSGAGPRVEPQHF	TGTGCCAGCAGTGGCGCGGGGCCCCGGGTAGAGCCCCAGCATTTT	TRBV25-1	TRBJ1-5	.	.
CASSSLQANTGELFF	TGTGCCAGCAGTTCCCTACAGGCGAACACCGGGGAGCTGTTTTTT	TRBV6-2/TRBV6-3	TRBJ2-2	.	.
CASRPRWEKLFF	TGTGCCAGCAGACCCCGGTGGGAAAAACTGTTTTTT	TRBV12-3/TRBV12-4	TRBJ1-4	few	.
CASSYAGAGGTYEQYF	TGTGCCAGCAGTTACGCGGGGGCAGGGGGCACCTACGAGCAGTACTTC	TRBV6-5	TRBJ2-7	.	.
CASSADSGRGEQYF	TGTGCCAGCAGCGCCGACAGCGGGAGGGGCGAGCAGTACTTC	TRBV9	TRBJ2-7	.	TRBD2
CATSSRTGSNQPQHF	TGTGCCACCAGCAGTCGGACAGGGAGCAATCAGCCCCAGCATTTT	TRBV15	TRBJ1-5	.	TRBD1
CASSLDPQVPGYTF	TGCGCCAGCAGCTTAGATCCCCAGGTTCCGGGCTACACCTTC	TRBV5-1	TRBJ1-2	.	.
CASREGQGFNQPQHF	TGTGCCAGCAGGGAGGGACAGGGATTCAATCAGCCCCAGCATTTT	TRBV6-5	TRBJ1-5	.	TRBD1
CARTSGVSYEQYF	TGTGCCAGGACTAGCGGGGTGTCCTACGAGCAGTACTTC	TRBV27	TRBJ2-7	.	TRBD2